Sequencing of this T cell receptor beta chain was carried out in a study of shared clonotypes between healthy human individuals. Points from the study as a whole: What limited the represented genetic and exposure-history diversity was the small number of donors.

Over several immunoSEQ plates, each subset's genomic DNA was distributed in even portions. Using roughly 180 ng DNA, some 30,000 T cell genomes, the sorted-subset replicate PCRs were run. The method was immunoSEQ multiplex PCR; TCRdb's version includes in-frame clones alone and lacks a portion of them. The sample contains about 700,000 clones, around 74% of which appear only once. Concerning this clone: What it recognizes is unknown.

There were no recent acute infections or vaccinations among the donors, who were healthy HIV-negative adults. The CDR3 contains 15 residues. Germline lookup yields CDR1 SEHNR and CDR2 FQNEAQ (reference sequence). Trimming stripped 4 bases from V and 0 bases from J, with 11 bases between. This receptor was taken from a woman in her 30s in good health. The sequencing input was memory CD4+ T cells sorted from blood. Subset reported: CD45RA-negative fraction. V gene TRBV7-9 combines with J gene TRBJ2-3; unclear D gene. The CDR3 reads CASSSYKTSTDTQYF. CDR3 nucleotides: TGTGCCAGCAGCTCATATAAAACTAGCACAGATACGCAGTATTTT.